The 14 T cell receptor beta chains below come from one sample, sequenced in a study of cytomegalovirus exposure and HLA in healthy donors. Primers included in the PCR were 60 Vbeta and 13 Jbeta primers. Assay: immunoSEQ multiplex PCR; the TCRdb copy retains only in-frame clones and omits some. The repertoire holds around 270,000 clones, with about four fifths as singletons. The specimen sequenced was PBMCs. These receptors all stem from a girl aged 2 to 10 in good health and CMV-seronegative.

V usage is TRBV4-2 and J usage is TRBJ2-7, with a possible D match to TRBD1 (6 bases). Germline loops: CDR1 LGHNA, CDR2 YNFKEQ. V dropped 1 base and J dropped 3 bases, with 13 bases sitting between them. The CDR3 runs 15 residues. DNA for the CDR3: TGTGCCAGCAGCCAAGTCTGGGCAGGGGACTACGAGCAGTACTTC. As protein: CASSQVWAGDYEQYF.

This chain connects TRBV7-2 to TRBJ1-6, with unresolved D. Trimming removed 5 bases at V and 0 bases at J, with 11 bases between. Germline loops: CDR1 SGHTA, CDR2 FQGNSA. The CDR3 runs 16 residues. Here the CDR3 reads CASSARTSSYNSPLHF. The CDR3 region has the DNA TGTGCCAGCAGCGCAAGAACGAGCTCCTATAATTCACCCCTCCACTTT. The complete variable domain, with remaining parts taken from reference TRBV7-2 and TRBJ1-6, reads GAGVSQSPSNKVTEKGKDVELRCDPISGHTALYWYRQSLGQGLEFLIYFQGNSAPDKSGLPSDRFSAERTGGSVSTLTIQRTQQEDSAVYLCASSARTSSYNSPLHFGNGTRLTVT.

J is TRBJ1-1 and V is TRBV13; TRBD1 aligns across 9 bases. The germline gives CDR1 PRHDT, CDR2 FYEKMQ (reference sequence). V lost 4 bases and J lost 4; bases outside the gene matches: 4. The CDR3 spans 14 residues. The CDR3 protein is CASSWGTGTTEAFF. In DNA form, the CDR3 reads TGTGCCAGCAGCTGGGGGACAGGGACCACTGAAGCTTTCTTT.

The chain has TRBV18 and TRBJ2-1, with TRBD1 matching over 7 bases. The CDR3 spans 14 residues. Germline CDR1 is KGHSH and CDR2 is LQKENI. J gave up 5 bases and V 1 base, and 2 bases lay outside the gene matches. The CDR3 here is CASSPRDSDNEQFF. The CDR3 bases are TGTGCCAGCTCACCACGGGACAGCGACAATGAGCAGTTCTTC.

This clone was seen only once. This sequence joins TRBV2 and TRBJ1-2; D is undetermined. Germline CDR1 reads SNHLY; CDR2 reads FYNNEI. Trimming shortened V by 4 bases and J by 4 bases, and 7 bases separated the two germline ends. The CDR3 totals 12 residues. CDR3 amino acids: CASSVGLYGYTF. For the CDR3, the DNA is TGTGCCAGCAGTGTTGGACTCTATGGCTACACCTTC.

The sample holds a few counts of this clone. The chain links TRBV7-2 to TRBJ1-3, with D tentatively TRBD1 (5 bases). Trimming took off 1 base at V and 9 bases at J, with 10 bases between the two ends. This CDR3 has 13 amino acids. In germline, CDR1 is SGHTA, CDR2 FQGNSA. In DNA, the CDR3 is TGTGCCAGCAGCTTAGGCGGGGGGAGCACCATATATTTT. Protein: CASSLGGGSTIYF.

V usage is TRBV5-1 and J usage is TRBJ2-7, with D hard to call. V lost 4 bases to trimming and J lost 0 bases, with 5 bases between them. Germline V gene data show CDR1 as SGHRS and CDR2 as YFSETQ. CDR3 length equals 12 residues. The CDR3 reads CASSPSSYEQYF. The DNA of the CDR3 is TGCGCCAGCAGCCCGAGCTCCTACGAGCAGTACTTC. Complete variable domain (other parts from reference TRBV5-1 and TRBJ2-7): KAGVTQTPRYLIKTRGQQVTLSCSPISGHRSVSWYQQTPGQGLQFLFEYFSETQRNKGNFPGRFSGRQFSNSRSEMNVSTLELGDSALYLCASSPSSYEQYFGPGTRLTVT.

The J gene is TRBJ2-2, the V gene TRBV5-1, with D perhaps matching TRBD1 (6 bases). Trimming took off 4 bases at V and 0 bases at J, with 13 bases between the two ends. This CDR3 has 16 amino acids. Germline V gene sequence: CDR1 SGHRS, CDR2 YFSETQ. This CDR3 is CASSMTGTSNTGELFF. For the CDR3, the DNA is TGCGCCAGCAGCATGACCGGGACATCGAACACCGGGGAGCTGTTTTTT.

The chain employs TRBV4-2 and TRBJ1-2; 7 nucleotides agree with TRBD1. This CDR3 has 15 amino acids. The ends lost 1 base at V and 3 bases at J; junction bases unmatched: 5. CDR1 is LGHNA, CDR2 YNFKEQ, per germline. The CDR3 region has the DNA TGTGCCAGCAGCCAAGGGGCAGGGGGAGACTATGGCTACACCTTC. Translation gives CASSQGAGGDYGYTF.

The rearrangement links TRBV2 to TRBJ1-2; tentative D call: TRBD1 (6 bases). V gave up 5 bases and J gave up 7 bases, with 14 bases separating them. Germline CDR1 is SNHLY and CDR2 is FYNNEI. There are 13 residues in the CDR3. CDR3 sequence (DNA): TGTGCCAGCAGTACAACAGGGAACCGTGGCTACACCTTC. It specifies CASSTTGNRGYTF.

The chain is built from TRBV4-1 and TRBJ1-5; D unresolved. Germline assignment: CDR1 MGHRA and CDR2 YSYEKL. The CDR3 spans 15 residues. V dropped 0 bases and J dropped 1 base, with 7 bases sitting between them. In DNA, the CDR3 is TGCGCCAGCAGCCAAGATCACAGAAGCAATCAGCCCCAGCATTTT. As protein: CASSQDHRSNQPQHF.

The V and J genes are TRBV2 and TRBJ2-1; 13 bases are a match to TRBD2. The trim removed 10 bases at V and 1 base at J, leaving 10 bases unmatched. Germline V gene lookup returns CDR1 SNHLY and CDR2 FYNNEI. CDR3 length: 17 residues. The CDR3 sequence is CATIRLAGGKSYNEQFF. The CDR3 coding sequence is TGTGCCACCATCAGACTAGCGGGAGGAAAGTCCTACAATGAGCAGTTCTTC. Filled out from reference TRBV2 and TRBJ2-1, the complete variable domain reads EPEVTQTPSHQVTQMGQEVILRCVPISNHLYFYWYRQILGQKVEFLVSFYNNEISEKSEIFDDQFSVERPDGSNFTLKIRSTKLEDSAMYFCATIRLAGGKSYNEQFFGPGTRLTVL.

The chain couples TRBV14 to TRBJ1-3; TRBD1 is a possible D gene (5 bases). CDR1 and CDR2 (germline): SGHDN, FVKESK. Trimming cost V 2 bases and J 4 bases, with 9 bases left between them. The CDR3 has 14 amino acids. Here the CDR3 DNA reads TGTGCCAGCAGCCAAAGGGGCCTCGGAAACACCATATATTTT. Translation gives CASSQRGLGNTIYF.

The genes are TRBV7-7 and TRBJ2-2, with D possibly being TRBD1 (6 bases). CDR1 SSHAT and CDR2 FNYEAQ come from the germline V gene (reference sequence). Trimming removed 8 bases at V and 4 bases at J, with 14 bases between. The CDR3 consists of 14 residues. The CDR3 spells CASSGTPGTGELFF. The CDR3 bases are TGTGCCAGCTCAGGGACACCTGGCACCGGGGAGCTGTTTTTT.